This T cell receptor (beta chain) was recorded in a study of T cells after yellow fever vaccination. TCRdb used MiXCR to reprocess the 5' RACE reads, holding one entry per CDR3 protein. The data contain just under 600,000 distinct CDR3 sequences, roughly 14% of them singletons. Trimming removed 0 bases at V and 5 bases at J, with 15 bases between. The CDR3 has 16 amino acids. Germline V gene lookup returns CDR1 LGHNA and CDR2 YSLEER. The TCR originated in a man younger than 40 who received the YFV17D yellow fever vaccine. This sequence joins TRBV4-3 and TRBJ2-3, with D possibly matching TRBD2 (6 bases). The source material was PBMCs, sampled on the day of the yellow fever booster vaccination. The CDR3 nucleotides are TGCGCCAGCAGCCAAGATGGGACGGGAGCTGGAGATACGCAGTATTTT. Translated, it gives CASSQDGTGAGDTQYF.